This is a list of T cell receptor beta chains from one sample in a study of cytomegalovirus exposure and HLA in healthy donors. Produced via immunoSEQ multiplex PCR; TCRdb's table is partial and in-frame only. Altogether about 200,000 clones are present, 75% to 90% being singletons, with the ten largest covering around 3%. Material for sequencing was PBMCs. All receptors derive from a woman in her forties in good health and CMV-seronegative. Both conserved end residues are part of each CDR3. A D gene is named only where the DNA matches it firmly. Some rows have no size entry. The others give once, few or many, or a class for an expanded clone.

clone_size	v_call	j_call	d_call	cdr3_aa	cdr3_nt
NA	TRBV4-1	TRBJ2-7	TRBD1	CASSLGTDGEQYF	TGCGCCAGCAGCCTCGGGACAGACGGCGAGCAGTACTTC
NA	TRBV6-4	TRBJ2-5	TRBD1	CASSDSPGTGQETQYF	TGTGCCAGCAGTGACTCGCCCGGGACAGGCCAAGAGACCCAGTACTTC
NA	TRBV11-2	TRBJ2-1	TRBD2	CASSRTGTSGRYNEQFF	TGTGCCAGCAGCCGCACCGGGACTAGCGGGAGATACAATGAGCAGTTCTTC
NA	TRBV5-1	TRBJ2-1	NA	CASSSTDSYNEQFF	TGCGCCAGCAGCTCGACAGACTCCTACAATGAGCAGTTCTTC
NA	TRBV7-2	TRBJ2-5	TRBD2	CASSSGLAGLPAYF	TGTGCCAGCAGCTCCGGACTAGCGGGACTCCCTGCGTACTTC
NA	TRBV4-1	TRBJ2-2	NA	CASSQGTFRGELFF	TGCGCCAGCAGCCAAGGCACCTTTCGGGGGGAGCTGTTTTTT
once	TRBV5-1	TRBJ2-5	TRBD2	CASSLGLAGRETQYF	TGCGCCAGCAGCTTGGGGCTAGCGGGAAGAGAGACCCAGTACTTC
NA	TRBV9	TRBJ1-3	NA	CASSVTPEYSGNTIYF	TGTGCCAGCAGCGTGACTCCTGAATACTCTGGAAACACCATATATTTT
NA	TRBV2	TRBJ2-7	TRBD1	CASRPGTEDYEQYF	TGTGCCAGCAGGCCCGGGACAGAAGACTACGAGCAGTACTTC
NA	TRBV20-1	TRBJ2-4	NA	CTTLGRGQYF	TGCACTACCCTGGGAAGGGGTCAGTACTTC
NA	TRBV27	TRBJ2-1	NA	CASSFSGLAHNEQFF	TGTGCCAGCAGTTTCAGCGGGTTGGCCCACAATGAGCAGTTCTTC
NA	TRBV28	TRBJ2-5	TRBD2	CASSLMTGGETQYF	TGTGCCAGCAGTTTAATGACGGGAGGGGAGACCCAGTACTTC
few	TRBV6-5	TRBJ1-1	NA	CASSTGYTEAFF	TGTGCCAGCAGCACAGGGTACACTGAAGCTTTCTTT
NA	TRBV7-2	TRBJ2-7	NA	CASSLGGAPSYEQYF	TGTGCCAGCAGCTTAGGCGGCGCTCCTTCCTACGAGCAGTACTTC
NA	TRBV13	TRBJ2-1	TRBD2	CASSLVLAGGYNEQFF	TGTGCCAGCAGCTTAGTCCTAGCGGGAGGGTACAATGAGCAGTTCTTC
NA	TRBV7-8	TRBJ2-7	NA	CASSSIREFSYEQYF	TGTGCCAGCAGCTCGATCCGGGAATTCTCCTACGAGCAGTACTTC
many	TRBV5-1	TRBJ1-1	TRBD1	CASSLGGTGSPEAFF	TGTGCCAGCAGCTTGGGCGGGACAGGGTCGCCCGAAGCTTTCTTT
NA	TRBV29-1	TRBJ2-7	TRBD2	CSVEGWASGSRSYEQYF	TGCAGCGTTGAGGGGTGGGCTAGCGGGAGCCGCTCCTACGAGCAGTACTTC
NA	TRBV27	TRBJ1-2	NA	CASKDTGRANYGYTF	TGTGCCAGCAAAGATACAGGGCGCGCAAACTATGGCTACACCTTC
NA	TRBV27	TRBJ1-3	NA	CASSSTGISSGNTIYF	TGTGCCAGCAGCAGTACAGGAATCAGCTCTGGAAACACCATATATTTT
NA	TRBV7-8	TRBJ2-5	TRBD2	CASRWGTSGKETQYF	TGTGCCAGCAGATGGGGGACTAGCGGCAAAGAGACCCAGTACTTC
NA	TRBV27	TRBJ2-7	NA	CASSYRGTYEQYF	TGTGCCAGCAGTTATAGAGGGACATACGAGCAGTACTTC
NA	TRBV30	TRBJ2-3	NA	CAWRRGLSDTQYF	TGTGCCTGGAGGCGGGGACTTTCAGATACGCAGTATTTT
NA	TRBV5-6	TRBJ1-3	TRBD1	CASSLGGLKRTIYF	TGTGCCAGCAGCTTAGGGGGCTTGAAACGCACCATATATTTT
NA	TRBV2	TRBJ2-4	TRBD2	CASNGGGKNIQYF	TGTGCCAGCAACGGGGGAGGGAAAAACATTCAGTACTTC
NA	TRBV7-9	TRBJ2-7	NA	CASSLVGGFTYEQYF	TGTGCCAGCAGCTTAGTCGGCGGCTTCACCTACGAGCAGTACTTC
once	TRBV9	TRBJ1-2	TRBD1	CASSVEEGQYYGYTF	TGTGCCAGCAGCGTAGAGGAGGGACAGTACTATGGCTACACCTTC